Below are 2 T cell receptor beta chains sequenced from a single sample in a study of Ad26.COV2.S vaccination and SARS-CoV-2 variants. Stated treatment: about 20 received Ad26.COV2.S at low or high dose, single or two shots; roughly five received placebo; per-sample allocation not given. Sampling occurred on day 63 after the first vaccine or placebo injection. The table came from immunoSEQ multiplex PCR; TCRdb's copy has only in-frame clones and leaves some out. The sample lists under 500,000 clones; about 92% were seen once. This material consisted of peripheral blood, taken in a trial of Ad26.COV2.S vaccine versus placebo. Source of these receptors: a person aged 18-60 years who received the Ad26.COV2.S COVID-19 vaccine or a placebo.

This chain uses TRBV5-8 with TRBJ2-3, with 13 bases identical to TRBD2. CDR1 and CDR2 (germline): SGHTS, YDEGEE. V lost 4 bases, J lost 6 bases, and 11 bases stayed unmatched. This CDR3 has 17 residues. The CDR3 nucleotides read TGTGCCAGCAGCACCGGGACTAGCGGGGCCGCCAGGGATACGCAGTATTTT. Its protein product is CASSTGTSGAARDTQYF.

This clone was seen just once. The chain recombines TRBV9 with TRBJ1-1; TRBD1 is a possible D gene (5 bases). This CDR3 has 14 amino acids. Looked up from germline, CDR1 is SGDLS and CDR2 is YYNGEE. V lost 0 bases, J lost 3 bases, and 9 bases lay in between. CDR3 DNA: TGTGCCAGCAGCGTAGATATAGGGGACACTGAAGCTTTCTTT. Residues: CASSVDIGDTEAFF.